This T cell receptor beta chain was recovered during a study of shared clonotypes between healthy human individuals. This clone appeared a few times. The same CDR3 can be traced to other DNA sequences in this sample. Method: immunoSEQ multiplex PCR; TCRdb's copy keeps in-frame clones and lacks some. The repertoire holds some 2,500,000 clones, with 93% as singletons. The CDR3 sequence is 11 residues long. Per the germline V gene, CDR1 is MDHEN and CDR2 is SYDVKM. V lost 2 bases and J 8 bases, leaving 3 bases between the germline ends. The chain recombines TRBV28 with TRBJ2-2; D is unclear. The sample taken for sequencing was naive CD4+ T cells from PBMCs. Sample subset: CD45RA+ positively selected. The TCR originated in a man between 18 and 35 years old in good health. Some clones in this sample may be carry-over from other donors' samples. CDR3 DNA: TGTGCCAGCAGTTTACTGGGGGAGCTGTTTTTT. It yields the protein CASSLLGELFF.